This is a list of T cell receptor beta chains from one sample in a study of T cells in Graves' hyperthyroidism and ophthalmopathy. In TCRdb, the multiplex PCR reads were re-called with MiXCR into one record per CDR3 protein. The sample holds 550,000 to 700,000 distinct CDR3 sequences, about half seen once. Sequencing input: peripheral blood or thyroid tissue (not recorded which). The receptors come from an adult woman with Graves' disease, either hyperthyroidism or ophthalmopathy (not recorded which). Both conserved end residues are part of each CDR3. The D gene is left open where the match is weak. Clone size appears in some rows only: once, few, many, or a class for an expanded clone.

TRBD1	NA	TRBJ1-1	TRBV10-3	CAATPDRLSEAFF	TGTGCCGCGACCCCGGACAGGTTGTCTGAAGCTTTCTTT
TRBD2	NA	TRBJ2-7	TRBV9	CASSRREGRELYF	TGTGCCAGCAGTCGGCGGGAGGGTAGGGAGCTGTACTTC
TRBD2	few	TRBJ2-1	TRBV9	CASSAASGSFDEQFF	TGTGCCAGCAGCGCCGCTAGCGGGAGTTTCGATGAGCAGTTCTTC
TRBD2	many	TRBJ2-5	TRBV5-1	CASSLGDTSGEETQYF	TGCGCCAGCAGCTTGGGGGATACTAGCGGGGAAGAGACCCAGTACTTC
NA	NA	TRBJ2-5	TRBV19	CASNRGSSGETQYF	TGTGCCAGTAATCGGGGGTCAAGCGGAGAGACCCAGTACTTC
TRBD1	NA	TRBJ1-1	TRBV19	CASISPGQGVNEAFF	TGTGCCAGTATATCACCGGGACAGGGGGTGAATGAAGCTTTCTTT
NA	NA	TRBJ2-5	TRBV20-1	CSANPTGQTQYF	TGCAGTGCTAACCCGACCGGACAGACACAGTACTTC
NA	NA	TRBJ1-1	TRBV7-8	CASSPTRGGNTEAFF	TGTGCCAGCAGCCCAACAAGGGGGGGAAACACTGAAGCTTTCTTT
NA	NA	TRBJ1-1	TRBV19	CASSRQDTEAFF	TGTGCCAGTAGTAGGCAGGACACTGAAGCTTTCTTT
TRBD1	NA	TRBJ1-1	TRBV20-1	CSAEDRGRAGTEAFF	TGCAGTGCTGAAGACAGGGGGCGGGCTGGCACTGAAGCTTTCTTT
NA	NA	TRBJ2-5	TRBV7-3	CASSLTGGTQYF	TGTGCCAGCAGCTTAACTGGGGGGACCCAGTACTTC
NA	NA	TRBJ1-4	TRBV7-9	CASSSSQGYREKLFF	TGTGCCAGCAGCTCATCCCAGGGGTATCGGGAAAAACTGTTTTTT
TRBD1	NA	TRBJ1-2	TRBV6-1	CASSVGTGPNYGYTF	TGTGCCAGCAGTGTAGGGACAGGGCCTAACTATGGCTACACCTTC
NA	many	TRBJ1-1	TRBV5-1	CASSLGPRGLVNTEAFF	TGCGCCAGCAGCTTGGGACCTCGGGGGTTGGTGAACACTGAAGCTTTCTTT
TRBD1	NA	TRBJ2-7	TRBV5-4	CASSADRVVYEQYF	TGTGCCAGCAGCGCGGACAGGGTGGTCTACGAGCAGTACTTC
TRBD1	NA	TRBJ1-2	TRBV10-1	CASRGQDDVNGYTF	TGCGCCAGCAGGGGACAGGATGATGTTAATGGCTACACCTTC
NA	few	TRBJ2-3	TRBV25-1	CASSLGVDTQYF	TGTGCCAGCAGTCTAGGGGTAGATACGCAGTATTTT
NA	many	TRBJ2-7	TRBV6-2/TRBV6-3	CASRNAAEVDYEQYF	TGTGCCAGCAGAAACGCGGCGGAAGTTGACTACGAGCAGTACTTC
NA	NA	TRBJ1-1	TRBV14	CASSHDSGDTEAFF	TGTGCCAGCAGCCATGACAGCGGCGACACTGAAGCTTTCTTT
NA	NA	TRBJ2-5	TRBV7-2	CASSLPGWGAGETQYF	TGTGCCAGCAGCTTGCCCGGGTGGGGTGCTGGAGAGACCCAGTACTTC
TRBD2	many	TRBJ2-2	TRBV4-1	CASSPVLAGVAGELFF	TGCGCCAGCAGCCCCGTACTAGCGGGAGTCGCCGGGGAGCTGTTTTTT
NA	many	TRBJ1-1	TRBV12-3/TRBV12-4	CASHRDMNTEAFF	TGTGCCAGCCACAGAGACATGAACACTGAAGCTTTCTTT
TRBD1	NA	TRBJ2-2	TRBV20-1	CSAKPWTGGAPNTGELFF	TGCAGTGCTAAACCATGGACAGGGGGAGCTCCGAACACCGGGGAGCTGTTTTTT
NA	NA	TRBJ2-2	TRBV5-1	CASSAGPGGELFF	TGCGCCAGCAGCGCGGGACCAGGAGGGGAGCTGTTTTTT
NA	NA	TRBJ2-2	TRBV27	CASSPSRELFF	TGTGCCAGCAGTCCATCCCGGGAGCTGTTTTTT
TRBD2	many	TRBJ2-7	TRBV4-1	CASSQEGSGRSYEQYF	TGCGCCAGCAGCCAAGAGGGTAGCGGGAGATCCTACGAGCAGTACTTC